The clone carrying this T cell receptor (beta chain) was observed a few times. These data are taken from a study of T-cell reconstitution after alpha-beta-depleted transplantation in children. From germline, CDR1 is SGHAT and CDR2 FQNNGV. V was shortened by 2 bases and J by 0 bases, with 14 bases between the two germline ends. The CDR3 extends over 17 amino acids. It was with unique molecular identifiers that the TCRbeta library was prepared. MiXCR was run by TCRdb on the PCR reads, yielding one entry per CDR3 protein. Here the sample spans hundreds of thousands of distinct CDR3 sequences, less than 35% being singletons.

Sample: PBMCs from the stem cell graft donor, taken from the stem cell graft. This receptor was obtained from a human donor who donated a stem cell graft to a child with aplastic anemia. The V call is TRBV11-2, the J call TRBJ2-1, with D possibly being TRBD1 (6 bases). The CDR3 nucleotides are TGTGCCAGCAGCTTACATCTCCAGGGGAGCTCCTACAATGAGCAGTTCTTC. It specifies CASSLHLQGSSYNEQFF.